Below are 10 T cell receptor beta chains sequenced from a single sample in a study of a mutant IDH1 vaccine in newly diagnosed glioma. Measured with immunoSEQ multiplex PCR; TCRdb has only the in-frame clones, and not every one. The profile covers about 68,000 clones, with about four fifths appearing a single time and around 8.5% taken by the ten largest. Specified time point: baseline, week 1 (first vaccination visit). Specified treatment: pre-vaccination baseline after standard-of-care therapy. Sequences were derived from PBMCs, sampled from a glioma patient treated with radiotherapy, temozolomide or both. The receptors were gathered from a middle-aged man with glioma.

Only a few counts were recorded for this clone. This chain connects TRBV4-2 to TRBJ1-2; no firm D call. The germline V gene has CDR1 LGHNA and CDR2 YNFKEQ. The CDR3 has 11 amino acids. The germline V and J ends were trimmed by 0 bases and 4 bases, with 0 bases remaining between them. The CDR3 protein is CASSQDYGYTF. CDR3 DNA: TGTGCCAGCAGCCAAGACTATGGCTACACCTTC.

The chain is built from TRBV7-2 and TRBJ2-1; unclear D gene. V shed 5 bases and J shed 7 bases, with 12 bases lying between them. Germline CDR1 is SGHTA and CDR2 is FQGNSA. This CDR3 contains 13 residues. The chain's CDR3 is CASSPLPLNEQFF. DNA for the CDR3: TGTGCCAGCAGCCCTCTTCCCCTAAATGAGCAGTTCTTC.

This chain connects TRBV9 to TRBJ2-3, with D tentatively TRBD1 or TRBD2 (6 bases each). Looked up from germline, CDR1 is SGDLS and CDR2 is YYNGEE. Trimming removed 2 bases from V and 5 bases from J, with 15 bases in between. This CDR3 contains 15 residues. CDR3 sequence (DNA): TGTGCCAGCAGCGTCTTGGACAGACTAGAAGATACGCAGTATTTT. Its protein is CASSVLDRLEDTQYF.

The rearrangement uses TRBV5-3 and TRBJ1-5, with D maybe TRBD1 (6 bases). TRBV5-3 is given ORF status, its function remaining uncertain. V was shortened by 5 bases and J by 4 bases, with 16 bases between the two germline ends. The CDR3 loop spans 15 amino acids. CDR3 sequence: CARSARDKTNQPQHF. CDR3 DNA: TGTGCCAGAAGTGCTCGGGACAAGACTAATCAGCCCCAGCATTTT.

V usage is TRBV9 and J usage is TRBJ2-1; 9 nucleotides align to TRBD1. The CDR3 runs 14 residues. Germline loops: CDR1 SGDLS, CDR2 YYNGEE. J was trimmed by 4 bases and V by 3 bases; bases with no gene match: 2. The CDR3 nucleotides are TGTGCCAGCAGCGAGGACAGGGGATACAATGAGCAGTTCTTC. Protein: CASSEDRGYNEQFF.

The rearrangement links TRBV5-1 to TRBJ2-1, with D possibly matching TRBD1 (5 bases). The germline gives CDR1 SGHRS, CDR2 YFSETQ. The length of the CDR3 is 15 residues. V lost 0 bases and J lost 9, with 16 bases in between. In DNA form, the CDR3 reads TGCGCCAGCAGCTTGGAGGGGCCCCGGGTTGGTGAGCAGTTCTTC. It specifies CASSLEGPRVGEQFF.

The rearrangement joins TRBV2 to TRBJ1-4, with a weak D call TRBD1 (5 bases). This CDR3 region has 14 residues. Germline V lookup: CDR1 SNHLY, CDR2 FYNNEI. Trimming cost V 6 bases and J 12 bases, with 20 bases left between them. The CDR3 coding sequence is TGTGCCAGCAGAAACCGGGACGAAGCCTTAGAACTGTTTTTT. This encodes CASRNRDEALELFF.

The V and J genes are TRBV27 and TRBJ1-1, with 9 bases matching TRBD1. The CDR3 is 15 amino acids. The trim removed 4 bases at V and 1 base at J, leaving 4 bases unmatched. CDR1 is MNHEY, CDR2 SMNVEV, per germline (reference sequence). The CDR3: CASSSPTGGNTEAFF. The CDR3 bases are TGTGCCAGCAGTTCCCCGACAGGGGGGAACACTGAAGCTTTCTTT.

The rearrangement joins TRBV10-1 to TRBJ1-5; no reliable D call. The CDR3 contains 14 residues. CDR1 and CDR2 (germline): WNHNN, SYGVQD (reference sequence). With 1 base removed from V and 2 bases from J, the gap between germline ends came to 6 bases. The CDR3 sequence is CASSEFSGNQPQHF. CDR3 coding DNA: TGCGCCAGCAGTGAGTTCAGCGGCAATCAGCCCCAGCATTTT.

The chain has TRBV14 and TRBJ1-4, with 9 bases fitting TRBD1. The junction had 2 bases not matched to a gene; V was cut back by 8 bases and J by 7 bases. This CDR3 is 12 amino acids long. Germline V gene sequence: CDR1 SGHDN, CDR2 FVKESK. CDR3 protein: CASGTGREKLFF. The CDR3 coding sequence is TGTGCCAGCGGGACAGGGCGTGAAAAACTGTTTTTT. The complete variable domain, with remaining parts taken from reference TRBV14 and TRBJ1-4, reads EAGVTQFPSHSVIEKGQTVTLRCDPISGHDNLYWYRRVMGKEIKFLLHFVKESKQDESGMPNNRFLAERTGGTYSTLKVQPAELEDSGVYFCASGTGREKLFFGSGTQLSVL.